A selection of T cell receptor beta chains follows, all from one sample in a study of cytomegalovirus exposure and HLA in healthy donors. Assay: immunoSEQ multiplex PCR; the TCRdb copy retains only in-frame clones and omits some. The sample lists more than 85,000 clones, roughly 15% occurring once. The sample consisted of PBMCs. These receptors all come from a female donor in good health and CMV-seronegative. CDR3s include the opening cysteine and the closing phenylalanine or tryptophan. The order of the fields is J gene, clone size, D gene, V gene, CDR3 DNA, CDR3 protein. D genes are given only for firm matches. Not every row has a clone size; where given, it reads once, few, many or a size class.

TRBJ2-7,-,TRBD1,TRBV19,TGTGCCAGTAGTATGCCGGGACAGGGGACCTACGAGCAGTACTTC,CASSMPGQGTYEQYF
TRBJ1-2,few,TRBD1,TRBV7-9,TGTGCCAGCAGCTTCCAAGGGACAGCGAGGGACTATGGCTACACCTTC,CASSFQGTARDYGYTF
TRBJ2-3,-,TRBD2,TRBV5-6,TGTGCCAGCAGCTTCTGGACTAGCGGATACACAGATACGCAGTATTTT,CASSFWTSGYTDTQYF
TRBJ2-1,few,-,TRBV7-9,TGTGCCAGCAGTGTAGGCAGGACCTACAATGAGCAGTTCTTC,CASSVGRTYNEQFF
TRBJ1-2,-,-,TRBV15,TGTGCCACCAGCAGAGATATTAATACGGGAAGGGGCTACACCTTC,CATSRDINTGRGYTF
TRBJ1-4,-,-,TRBV5-4,TGTGCCAGCAGCTTGGGCCCGGGTCTTTGGGAAAAACTGTTTTTT,CASSLGPGLWEKLFF
TRBJ1-5,-,TRBD1,TRBV6-1,TGTGCCAGCAGTGAAGAAGGGGGCGCGAGCAATCAGCCCCAGCATTTT,CASSEEGGASNQPQHF
TRBJ1-1,few,TRBD1,TRBV7-8,TGTGCCAGCAGCCGCCCCAGGGGGTCTGAAGCTTTCTTT,CASSRPRGSEAFF
TRBJ1-2,few,-,TRBV6-5,TGTGCCATCAAACTCTCGGGGGGCGCGAATGGCTACACCTTC,CAIKLSGGANGYTF
TRBJ1-1,many,-,TRBV9,TGTGCCAGCAGCGCCCGGGGGGACACTGAAGCTTTCTTT,CASSARGDTEAFF
TRBJ1-1,few,TRBD1,TRBV6-6,TGTGCCAGCAGTTACCAGGGGGCGGACACTGAAGCTTTCTTT,CASSYQGADTEAFF
TRBJ2-7,-,TRBD1,TRBV15,TGTGCCACCAGCAGAAATCCGGGACAGGGGGCCAACGAGCAGTACTTC,CATSRNPGQGANEQYF
TRBJ2-2,few,-,TRBV13,TGTGCCAGCAGCTTAGGCTCTCCAGGGGGGATCCACACCGGGGAGCTGTTTTTT,CASSLGSPGGIHTGELFF
TRBJ2-7,few,TRBD2,TRBV4-3,TGCGCCAGCAGCCCCTCACTAGCGGCCCTCCCCCACGAGCAGTACTTC,CASSPSLAALPHEQYF
TRBJ1-1,-,-,TRBV6-5,TGTGCCAGCAGTACTGGGGCCGCCCTCGGAGCTTTCTTT,CASSTGAALGAFF
TRBJ1-5,few,-,TRBV19,TGTGCCAGCGACCCGACAGCTAATAGCAATCAGCCCCAGCATTTT,CASDPTANSNQPQHF
TRBJ1-1,few,-,TRBV9,TGTGCCAGCAGCGGTGGGCTGAACACTGAAGCTTTCTTT,CASSGGLNTEAFF
TRBJ1-6,-,TRBD1,TRBV2,TGTGCCATAAGAGCCGGGACAGGGATTTCACCCCTCCACTTT,CAIRAGTGISPLHF
TRBJ2-1,few,TRBD2,TRBV5-1,TGCGCCAGCAGCATTCTCGGGACTAGCGGGGGTCCCTCCTACAATGAGCAGTTCTTC,CASSILGTSGGPSYNEQFF
TRBJ2-5,-,TRBD2,TRBV5-1,TGCGCCAGCAGCGAGTCGACTAGCGGGGGAGGCGAGACCCAGTACTTC,CASSESTSGGGETQYF
TRBJ2-5,-,TRBD1,TRBV10-1,TGCGCCAGCAGTGGACGGACAGGGGAAGGGGAGACCCAGTACTTC,CASSGRTGEGETQYF
TRBJ2-1,many,TRBD2,TRBV5-1,TGCGCCAGCAGCTGGACCCCGGGACTAGCGGCCAATGAGCAGTTCTTC,CASSWTPGLAANEQFF